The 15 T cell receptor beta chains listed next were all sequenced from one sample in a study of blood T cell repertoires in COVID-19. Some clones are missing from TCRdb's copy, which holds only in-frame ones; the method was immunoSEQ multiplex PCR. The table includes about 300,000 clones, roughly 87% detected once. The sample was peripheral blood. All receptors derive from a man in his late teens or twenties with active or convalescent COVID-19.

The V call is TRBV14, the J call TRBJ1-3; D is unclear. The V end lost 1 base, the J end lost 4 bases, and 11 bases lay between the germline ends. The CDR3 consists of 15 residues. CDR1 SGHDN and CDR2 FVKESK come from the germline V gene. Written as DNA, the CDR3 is TGTGCCAGCAGCCAAGTGCGGCGGATGGGAAACACCATATATTTT. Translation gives CASSQVRRMGNTIYF.

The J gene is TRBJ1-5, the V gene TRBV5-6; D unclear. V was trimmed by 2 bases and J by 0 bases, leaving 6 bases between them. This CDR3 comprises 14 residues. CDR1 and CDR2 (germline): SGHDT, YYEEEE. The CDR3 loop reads CASSFRGSNQPQHF. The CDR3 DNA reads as TGTGCCAGCAGCTTCCGGGGTAGCAATCAGCCCCAGCATTTT.

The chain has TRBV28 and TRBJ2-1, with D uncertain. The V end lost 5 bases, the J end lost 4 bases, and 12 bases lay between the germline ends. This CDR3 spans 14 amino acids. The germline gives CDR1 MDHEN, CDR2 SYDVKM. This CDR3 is CASSHLADYNEQFF. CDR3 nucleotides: TGTGCCAGCAGTCATCTGGCCGATTACAATGAGCAGTTCTTC.

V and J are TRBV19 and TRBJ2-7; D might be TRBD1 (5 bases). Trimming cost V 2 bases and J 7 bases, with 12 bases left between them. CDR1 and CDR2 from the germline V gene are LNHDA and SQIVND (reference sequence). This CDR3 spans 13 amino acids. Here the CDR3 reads CASSISGNGEQYF. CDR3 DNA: TGTGCCAGTAGTATATCAGGGAATGGGGAGCAGTACTTC.

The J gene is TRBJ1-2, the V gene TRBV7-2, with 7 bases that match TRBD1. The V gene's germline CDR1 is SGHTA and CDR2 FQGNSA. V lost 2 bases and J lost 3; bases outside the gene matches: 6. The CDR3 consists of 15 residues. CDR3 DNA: TGTGCCAGCAGCTTAAACCACAGGGGCCACTATGGCTACACCTTC. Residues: CASSLNHRGHYGYTF.

The CDR3 nucleotides read TGTGCCAGTAGCCAAATCAAGACAGAATATGGCTACACCTTC. Protein product: CASSQIKTEYGYTF. This chain connects TRBV19 to TRBJ1-2, with TRBD1 as a possible D gene (5 bases). Trimming shortened V by 6 bases and J by 5 bases, and 16 bases separated the two germline ends. The CDR3 consists of 14 residues. Germline V gene sequence: CDR1 LNHDA, CDR2 SQIVND (reference sequence).

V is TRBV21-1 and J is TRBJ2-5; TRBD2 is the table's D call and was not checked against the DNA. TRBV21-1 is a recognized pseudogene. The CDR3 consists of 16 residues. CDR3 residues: CASSKGGGEPQETQYF. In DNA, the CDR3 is TGTGCCAGCAGCAAAGGAGGGGGGGAGCCCCAAGAGACCCAGTACTTC.

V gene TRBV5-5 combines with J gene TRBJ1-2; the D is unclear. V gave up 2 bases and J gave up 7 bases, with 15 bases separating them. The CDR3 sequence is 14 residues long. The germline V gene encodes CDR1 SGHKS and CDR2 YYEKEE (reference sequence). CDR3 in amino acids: CASSFSAGYSGYTF. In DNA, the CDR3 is TGTGCCAGCAGCTTTTCAGCCGGGTATTCTGGCTACACCTTC.

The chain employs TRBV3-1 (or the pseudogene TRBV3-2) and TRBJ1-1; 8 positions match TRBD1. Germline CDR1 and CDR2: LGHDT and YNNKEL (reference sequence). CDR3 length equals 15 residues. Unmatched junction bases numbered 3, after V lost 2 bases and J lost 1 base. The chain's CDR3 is CASSQLDRGNTEAFF. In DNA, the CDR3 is TGTGCCAGCAGCCAACTCGACAGGGGGAACACTGAAGCTTTCTTT.

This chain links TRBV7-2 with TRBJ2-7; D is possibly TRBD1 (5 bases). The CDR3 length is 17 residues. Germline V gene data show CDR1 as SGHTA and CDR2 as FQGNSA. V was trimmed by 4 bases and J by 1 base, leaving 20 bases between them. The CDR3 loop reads CASSSAPSTALSYEQYF. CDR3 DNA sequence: TGTGCCAGCAGCTCCGCCCCTTCGACAGCCTTATCCTACGAGCAGTACTTC.

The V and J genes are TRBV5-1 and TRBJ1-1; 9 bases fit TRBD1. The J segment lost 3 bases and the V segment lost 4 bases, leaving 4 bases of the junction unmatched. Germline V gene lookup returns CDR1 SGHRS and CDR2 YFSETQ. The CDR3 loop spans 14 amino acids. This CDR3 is CASSRQGVDTEAFF. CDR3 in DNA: TGCGCCAGCAGCAGACAGGGGGTGGACACTGAAGCTTTCTTT.

In DNA form, the CDR3 reads TGTGCCAGTAGTATCCTCTTAGTGAGCGGACTCCAAAACACCATATATTTT. It is translated as CASSILLVSGLQNTIYF. The chain has TRBV19 and TRBJ1-3; no clear D. Germline V gene lookup returns CDR1 LNHDA and CDR2 SQIVND (reference sequence). Trimming pared 3 bases from V and 6 bases from J, leaving 21 bases between. The CDR3 loop spans 17 amino acids.

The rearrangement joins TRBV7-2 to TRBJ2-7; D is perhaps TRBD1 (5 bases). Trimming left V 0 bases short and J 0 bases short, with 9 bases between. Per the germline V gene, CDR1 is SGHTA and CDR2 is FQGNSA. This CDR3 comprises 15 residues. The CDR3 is CASSLAQASSYEQYF. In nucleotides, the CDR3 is TGTGCCAGCAGCTTAGCACAGGCGAGCTCCTACGAGCAGTACTTC.

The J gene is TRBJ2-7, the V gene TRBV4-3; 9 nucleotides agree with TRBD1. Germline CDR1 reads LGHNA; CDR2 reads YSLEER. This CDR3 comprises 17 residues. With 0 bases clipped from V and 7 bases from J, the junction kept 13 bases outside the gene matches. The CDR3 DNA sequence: TGCGCCAGCAGCCAAGAGTTTCAAGGGACAGGGAGAGTGGAGCAGTACTTC. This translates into CASSQEFQGTGRVEQYF.

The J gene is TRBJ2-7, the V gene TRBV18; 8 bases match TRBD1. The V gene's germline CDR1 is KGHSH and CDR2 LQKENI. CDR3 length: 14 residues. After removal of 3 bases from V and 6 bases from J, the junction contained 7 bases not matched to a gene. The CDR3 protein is CASSPPKDRGEQYF. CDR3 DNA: TGTGCCAGCTCACCGCCTAAAGACAGGGGCGAGCAGTACTTC.